The 16 T cell receptor beta chains listed next were all sequenced from one sample in a study of T cells expressing NK-cell markers. TCRdb re-called the 5' RACE reads; one entry per CDR3 protein, DNA not given. Found here are about 400,000 distinct CDR3 sequences; the top ten clones hold over 8.5%. The sample comprised blood T cells: a sorted CD56 or NKG2C T cell subset, CD4+ or CD8+ T cells, or bulk PBMC T cells (not recorded which). All receptors come from a woman between 45 and 65 years old in good health.

This rearrangement joins TRBV12-3 or TRBV12-4 to TRBJ2-2; the TCRdb call, TRBD1, lacks DNA for checking. The CDR3 runs 12 residues. CDR3 in amino acids: CATRGVAGELFF.

This chain links TRBV6-5 with TRBJ2-2; TCRdb indicates TRBD2, and absent DNA this call remains unverified. CDR1 is MNHEY, CDR2 SVGAGI, per germline. The CDR3 spans 14 residues. This CDR3 reads CASSLPPERGELFF.

The V call is TRBV25-1, the J call TRBJ2-3; TCRdb reports TRBD2, a call that lacks DNA to check it against. The germline gives CDR1 MGHDK, CDR2 SYGVNS. CDR3 length: 19 amino acids. CDR3: CASSEYIGGLAGGGDTQYF.

The V call is TRBV20-1, the J call TRBJ2-7. The CDR3 covers 15 residues. Germline V lookup: CDR1 DFQATT, CDR2 SNEGSKA (reference sequence). The CDR3 here is CSARDPVRTNYEQYF.

The genes are TRBV11-2 and TRBJ2-1; with no DNA, the TCRdb D assignment of TRBD2 cannot be verified. The CDR3 extends over 16 amino acids. Germline CDR1 reads SGHAT; CDR2 reads FQNNGV. Here the CDR3 reads CASMAGRREGPNEQFF. Full variable domain (missing parts from reference TRBV11-2 and TRBJ2-1): EAGVAQSPRYKIIEKRQSVAFWCNPISGHATLYWYQQILGQGPKLLIQFQNNGVVDDSQLPKDRFSAERLKGVDSTLKIQPAKLEDSAVYLCASMAGRREGPNEQFFGPGTRLTVL.

The chain has TRBV14 and TRBJ2-1; TCRdb proposes TRBD2, but this gene call is untestable without DNA. The CDR3 extends over 14 amino acids. Germline CDR1 SGHDN, CDR2 FVKESK. This chain's CDR3 is CASNLAGDPNEQFF.

J is TRBJ1-2 and V is TRBV2; TCRdb's D call of TRBD1 is untestable without DNA. There are 14 residues in the CDR3. The V gene's germline CDR1 is SNHLY and CDR2 FYNNEI. CDR3 residues: CASSYPTGENGYTF. The full variable domain, with the rest looked up from reference TRBV2 and TRBJ1-2, is EPEVTQTPSHQVTQMGQEVILRCVPISNHLYFYWYRQILGQKVEFLVSFYNNEISEKSEIFDDQFSVERPDGSNFTLKIRSTKLEDSAMYFCASSYPTGENGYTFGSGTRLTVV.

The V gene is TRBV24-1, the J gene TRBJ1-5; TCRdb picks TRBD1, but there is no DNA to check that call. The CDR3 runs to 15 residues. CDR1 is KGHDR and CDR2 is SFDVKD in the germline V gene. CDR3 residues: CATGAGGESNQPQHF.

The V gene is TRBV30, the J gene TRBJ2-1; TCRdb calls TRBD2, which cannot be checked without DNA. This CDR3 region has 14 residues. In germline, CDR1 is GTSNPN, CDR2 SVGIG (reference sequence). CDR3 residues: CAWAFGGAVNEQFF. Full variable domain (remainder filled in from reference TRBV30 and TRBJ2-1): SQTIHQWPATLVQPVGSPLSLECTVEGTSNPNLYWYRQAAGRGLQLLFYSVGIGQISSEVPQNLSASRPQDRQFILSSKKLLLSDSGFYLCAWAFGGAVNEQFFGPGTRLTVL.

The chain is built from TRBV30 and TRBJ2-5. CDR3 length equals 11 residues. From germline, CDR1 is GTSNPN and CDR2 SVGIG (reference sequence). The CDR3: CAWGIQETQYF.

This rearrangement joins TRBV7-3 to TRBJ2-3; the D call of TRBD1 rests on TCRdb alone, since no DNA is present to check it. The CDR3 is 16 amino acids. The germline V gene encodes CDR1 SGHTA and CDR2 FQGTGA. CDR3 loop: CASSSGGQGGGDTQYF.

The CDR3 region is CASSLSGNLYGYTF. The chain carries TRBV12-3 or TRBV12-4 and TRBJ1-2; TCRdb's assignment of TRBD1 cannot be checked, as there is no DNA. CDR3 length: 14 amino acids.

V gene TRBV5-1 combines with J gene TRBJ2-1; checking the TCRdb D call of TRBD2 is not possible without DNA. This CDR3 has 17 residues. The germline V gene has CDR1 SGHRS and CDR2 YFSETQ. The CDR3 sequence: CASTAGTSGRDFNEQFF.

The rearrangement links TRBV2 to TRBJ2-5; TCRdb's assignment of TRBD2 cannot be checked, as there is no DNA. The CDR3 has 15 residues. Germline loops: CDR1 SNHLY, CDR2 FYNNEI. This CDR3 is CASGGRISIQETQYF.

The rearrangement joins TRBV25-1 to TRBJ2-5; TCRdb proposes TRBD1, but this gene call is untestable without DNA. The V gene's germline CDR1 is MGHDK and CDR2 SYGVNS. This CDR3 is 14 amino acids long. This chain's CDR3 is CASSEAGKKETQYF.

This chain uses TRBV5-1 with TRBJ2-1; the D call of TRBD2 rests on TCRdb alone, since no DNA is present to check it. The CDR3 is made up of 14 amino acids. Germline CDR1 and CDR2: SGHRS and YFSETQ. This CDR3 is CASSPSGERGEQFF.